This T cell receptor (beta chain) appears in the sequencing data of a study of cytomegalovirus exposure and HLA in healthy donors. Sequencing was performed with immunoSEQ multiplex PCR; in TCRdb, only in-frame clones are kept and a portion is missing. The repertoire consists of 100,000 to 150,000 clones, with about 96% occurring once and the leading ten covering 1.7%. The germline V gene encodes CDR1 SGDLS and CDR2 YYNGEE. V was trimmed by 0 bases and J by 6 bases, leaving 12 bases between them. CDR3 length equals 14 residues. This TCR derives from a man younger than 35 in good health and CMV-seronegative. The V and J genes are TRBV9 and TRBJ1-1; D remains ambiguous. The specimen was PBMCs. Here the CDR3 DNA reads TGTGCCAGCAGCGTAGAAGGAGGATACCCTGAAGCTTTCTTT. Its translation is CASSVEGGYPEAFF.